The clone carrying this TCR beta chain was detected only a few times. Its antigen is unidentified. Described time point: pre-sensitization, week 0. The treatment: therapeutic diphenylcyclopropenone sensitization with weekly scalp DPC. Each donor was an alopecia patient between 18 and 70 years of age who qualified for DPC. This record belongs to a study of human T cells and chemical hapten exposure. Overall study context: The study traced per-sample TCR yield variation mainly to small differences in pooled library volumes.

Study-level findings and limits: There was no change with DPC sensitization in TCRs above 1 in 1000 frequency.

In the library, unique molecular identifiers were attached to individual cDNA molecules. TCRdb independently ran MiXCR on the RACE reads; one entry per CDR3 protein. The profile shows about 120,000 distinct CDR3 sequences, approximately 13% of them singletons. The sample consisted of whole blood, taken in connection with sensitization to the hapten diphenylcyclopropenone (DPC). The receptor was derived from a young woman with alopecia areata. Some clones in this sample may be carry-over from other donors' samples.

The CDR3 sequence: CSVDQDPTDTQYF. The DNA of the CDR3 is TGCAGCGTCGATCAGGACCCCACAGATACGCAGTATTTT. V and J are TRBV29-1 and TRBJ2-3; D is ambiguous. The germline V gene encodes CDR1 SQVTM and CDR2 ANQGSEA. V lost 6 bases to trimming and J lost 2 bases, with 12 bases between them. CDR3 length: 13 residues.